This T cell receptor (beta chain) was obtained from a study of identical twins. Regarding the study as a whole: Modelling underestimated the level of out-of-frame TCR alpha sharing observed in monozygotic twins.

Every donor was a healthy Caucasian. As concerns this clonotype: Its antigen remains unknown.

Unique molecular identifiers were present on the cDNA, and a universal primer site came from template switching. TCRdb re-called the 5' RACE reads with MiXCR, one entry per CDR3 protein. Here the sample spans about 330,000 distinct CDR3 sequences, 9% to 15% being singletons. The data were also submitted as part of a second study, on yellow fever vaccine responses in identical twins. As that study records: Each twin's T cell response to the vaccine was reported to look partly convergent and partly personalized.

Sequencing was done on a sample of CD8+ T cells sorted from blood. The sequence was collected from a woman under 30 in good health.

The CDR3 sequence is CASSNAGNEQFF. The CDR3 DNA is TGTGCCAGCAGTAATGCCGGGAATGAGCAGTTCTTC. The chain has TRBV12-3 or TRBV12-4 and TRBJ2-1; no clear D gene. CDR3 length equals 12 residues. With 5 bases removed from V and 7 bases from J, the gap between germline ends came to 9 bases.